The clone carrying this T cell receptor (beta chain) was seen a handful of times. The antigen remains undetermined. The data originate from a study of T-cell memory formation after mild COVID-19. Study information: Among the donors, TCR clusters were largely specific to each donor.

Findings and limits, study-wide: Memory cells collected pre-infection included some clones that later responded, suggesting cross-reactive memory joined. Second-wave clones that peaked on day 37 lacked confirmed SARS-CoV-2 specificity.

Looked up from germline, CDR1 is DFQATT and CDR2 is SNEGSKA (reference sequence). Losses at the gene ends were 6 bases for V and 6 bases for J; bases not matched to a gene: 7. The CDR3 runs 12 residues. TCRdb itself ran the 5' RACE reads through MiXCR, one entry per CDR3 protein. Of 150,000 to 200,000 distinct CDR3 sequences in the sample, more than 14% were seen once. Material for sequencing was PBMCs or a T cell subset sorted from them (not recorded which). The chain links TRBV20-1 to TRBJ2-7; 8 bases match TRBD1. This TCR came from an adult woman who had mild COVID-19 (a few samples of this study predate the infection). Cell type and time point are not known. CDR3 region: CSATGTGTEQYF. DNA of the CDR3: TGCAGTGCAACCGGGACAGGAACCGAGCAGTACTTC.